This T cell receptor beta chain was documented in a study of radiotherapy plus CTLA-4 blockade in lung cancer (dated 2018 in TCRdb). Background on the whole study: Among the enrolled patients, about 20% had an objective response, and 25% to 35% reached disease control.

The study tested focal radiation therapy combined with CTLA-4 blockade (ipilimumab) in patients with chemo-refractory metastatic non-small-cell lung cancer. General findings and caveats noted by the study authors: Early dynamic changes in blood T cell clones, together with increased serum interferon-beta after radiation, were reported as the strongest predictors of response. After treatment with radiotherapy and ipilimumab, TCR clones that originated in tumors expanded in peripheral blood.

Receptor amplification or capture employed the immunoSEQ multiplex PCR assay. TCRdb obtained this table from immuneACCESS and retained in-frame rearrangements with V and J assigned. These tables miss some clones; where compared with another copy, unresolved V genes account for less than half of the shortfall, and the remainder is unexplained. This sample holds 90,000 to 100,000 clones; around nine tenths were observed only once. The ten largest account for under 5.5% of the sample. V is shortened by 3 bases, J by 4 bases, and the region joining them spans 15 bases. Measured from the cysteine to the phenylalanine, the CDR3 is 15 residues long. Only the CDR3 DNA stays, 45 bases, in frame from base 1. CDR1 KGHSH and CDR2 LQKENI are derived from the germline V gene. Of note for this clone: Its antigen is unknown. No much larger clonotype is one base removed from it; base qualities were not supplied.

The TCR sequence derives from a human donor with non-small cell lung cancer that progressed on radiotherapy plus ipilimumab. The material sequenced was peripheral blood, taken from a patient treated with radiotherapy plus ipilimumab. The V and J genes are TRBV18 and TRBJ1-2, with no confidently assigned D gene. The CDR3 amino acid sequence is: CASSPSEMEIYGYTF. The DNA reads as follows: TGTGCCAGCTCACCTTCGGAAATGGAAATCTATGGCTACACCTTC. Supplemented by the reference TRBV18 and TRBJ1-2 proteins around the CDR3, the complete variable domain is NAGVMQNPRHLVRRRGQEARLRCSPMKGHSHVYWYRQLPEEGLKFMVYLQKENIIDESGMPKERFSAEFPKEGPSILRIQQVVRGDSAAYFCASSPSEMEIYGYTFGSGTRLTVV.